This T cell receptor (beta chain) was observed in a study of neurological immune-mediated disorders. Broader study findings: The multiple sclerosis repertoire cluster was not associated with any clinical or MRI feature, with the authors stating that larger cohorts are needed.

TCRdb processed the 5' RACE reads anew with MiXCR; each CDR3 protein has one entry. Of some 95,000 distinct CDR3 sequences detected, 3.5% appear once; the ten largest clones hold 5% to 6.5%. Many counts were recorded for this clonotype. Its cognate antigen is unknown. V lost 4 bases, J lost 9 bases, and 12 bases lay in between. This CDR3 has 11 amino acids. The germline V gene has CDR1 SQVTM and CDR2 ANQGSEA. The V and J genes are TRBV29-1 and TRBJ1-2; possible D gene TRBD1, 6 bases. The receptor comes from a woman under 30 with multiple sclerosis. Input material: PBMCs. The CDR3 sequence is CSVGQGISYTF. The DNA for the CDR3 is TGCAGCGTTGGGCAGGGGATTAGCTACACCTTC.